This T cell receptor beta chain was sequenced during a study of response to subunit inactivated influenza vaccine. Study outcomes and limitations: Researchers suggested that each seasonal influenza vaccination recruits few new T cells.

This clonotype was seen only a few times. Its antigen is not identified. One entry per CDR3 protein, called by TCRdb with MiXCR from the RT-PCR reads. The sample gives under 550,000 distinct CDR3 sequences, 6% to 9% of which show up once; 10% to 15% is in the top ten. The receptor was derived from a man in his fifties or sixties who received an inactivated influenza vaccine. Sequenced here: PBMCs from blood, sampled about 24 months after vaccination.

CDR3 bases: TGCGCCAGCAGCCCGGGGACAGGGTTTTTGGATCAGCCCCAGCATTTT. Translated, it gives CASSPGTGFLDQPQHF. This rearrangement joins TRBV4-3 to TRBJ1-5; 9 bases are shared with TRBD1. Germline CDR1 and CDR2: LGHNA and YSLEER. The CDR3 loop spans 16 amino acids. The V and J ends lost 4 bases and 5 bases, in that order; junction bases with no gene match: 9.